This TCR beta chain stems from a study of blood T cell repertoires in COVID-19. Repertoires were generated with immunoSEQ multiplex PCR, while TCRdb's copy carries only in-frame clones and drops some. The sample holds 100,000 to 150,000 clones, around four fifths seen once. This clone was counted only a few times. The CDR3 is made up of 14 amino acids. Germline values: CDR1 MNHEY, CDR2 SVGAGI. Trimming cost V 7 bases and J 5 bases; bases outside gene matches: 7. Sequencing was carried out using PBMCs or T cells enriched from blood (not recorded which). The receptor's source is a man aged 35-49 years with acute COVID-19. The chain recombines TRBV6-5 with TRBJ2-5; 10 bases match TRBD1. The CDR3 DNA is TGTGCCAGCACCAAGACAGGGGGCAAGGAGACCCAGTACTTC. Its translation is CASTKTGGKETQYF.